What follows describes a single T cell receptor (beta chain). The junction shows a germline mismatch at one end, possibly a read error. The investigators made TCR beta cDNA from about 500 ng total RNA, using a constant-region primer. What produced the TCR beta libraries was three nested multiplex PCR rounds using slightly modified ARM-PCR. The study ran its first two PCR rounds for 9 to 10 cycles each, using TRBV1-TRBV30 forward primers and a C-beta reverse primer. Each CDR3 protein is one row after TCRdb ran MiXCR on the multiplex PCR reads. The profile covers about 32,000 distinct CDR3 sequences, with roughly 74% appearing a single time and roughly 15% taken by the ten largest. Co-extraction of RNA and DNA was performed on about 19-32 mg of unsorted bulk tissue. The data originate from a study of tumor-infiltrating lymphocytes in primary liver carcinoma. Study details: The patient group consisted of men and women aged 30 to 69 years.

This CDR3 has 14 amino acids. In germline, CDR1 is SGHNT, CDR2 YENEEA. The source of this sequence is a man aged 35 to 55 with primary liver carcinoma and hepatitis B virus infection. Material: liver tumor tissue from sampling region 4. Subset: tumor region T4, right-lateral pole. The chain employs TRBV11-3 and TRBJ1-5, with D possibly being TRBD1 (5 bases). The CDR3 nucleotides are TGTGTCAGTAGTGACAGCTATAGCAATGAGCCCCAGCATTTT. Its protein is CVSSDSYSNEPQHF.